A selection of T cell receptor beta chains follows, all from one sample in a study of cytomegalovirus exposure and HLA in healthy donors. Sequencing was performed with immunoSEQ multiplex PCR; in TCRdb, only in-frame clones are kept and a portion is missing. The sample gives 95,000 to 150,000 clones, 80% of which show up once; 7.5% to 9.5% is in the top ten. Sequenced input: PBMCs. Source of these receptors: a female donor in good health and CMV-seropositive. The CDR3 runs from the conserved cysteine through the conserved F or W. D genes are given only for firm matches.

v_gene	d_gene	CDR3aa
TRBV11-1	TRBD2	CASSSLLAGEQYF
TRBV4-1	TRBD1	CASSQDRYEQYF
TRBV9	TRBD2	CASSADEMRGGHEQFF
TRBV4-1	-	CASSQVIGRPDTQYF
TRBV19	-	CASSITAGYNSPLHF
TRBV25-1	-	CASTTPEGSMGKLFF
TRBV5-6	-	CASSYRKGGYTF
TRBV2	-	CASAWTARGEKLFF
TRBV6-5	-	CASSYGANEQYF
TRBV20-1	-	CSATTSNEQFF
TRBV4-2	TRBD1	CASSQDMTRDRGRETQYF
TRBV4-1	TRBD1	CASSQFQGQGSQPQHF
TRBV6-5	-	CASSYGPYEQYF
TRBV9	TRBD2	CASSVFASGASYNEQFF
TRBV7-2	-	CASSLVGGHSNQPQHF
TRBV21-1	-	CASTRGACEKLFF
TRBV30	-	CAWTRIFLQGNYGYTF
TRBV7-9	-	CASSLKSSATNEKLFF
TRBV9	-	CASSVGPVETQYF
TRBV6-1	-	CASSVPGLQNTEAFF
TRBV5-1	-	CASSLGDIGSEQYF
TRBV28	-	CASSYSTEAFF
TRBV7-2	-	CASSLANRITPLHF
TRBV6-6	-	CASSYSGGYDSPLHF
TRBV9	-	CASSEGVATNEKLFF
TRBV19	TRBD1	CASSGQGRYSPLHF
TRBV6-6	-	CASQRGDNQPQHF
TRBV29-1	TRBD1	CSGTDREDGYTF
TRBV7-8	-	CASSPFQGSGTEAFF
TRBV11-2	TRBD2	CASSPAGRQETQYF
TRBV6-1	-	CASSEGQGIYSNQPQHF
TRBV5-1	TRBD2	CASSLGGTSSGETQYF
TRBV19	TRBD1	CAGTGGSGNTIYF
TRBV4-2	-	CASSQENGGVDTQYF
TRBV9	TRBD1	CASSPPGQAYEQYF
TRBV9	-	CASSVVGGLTGELFF
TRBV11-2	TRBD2	CASSRLLSGGYTGELFF
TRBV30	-	CAWKLALSFPTYNEQFF
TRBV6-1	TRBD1	CASSAGSGTAQETQYF
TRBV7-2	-	CASRSTASSYEQYF
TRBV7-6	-	CASSLRGGAANTGELFF
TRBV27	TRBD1	CASSSRDRAFTF
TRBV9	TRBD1	CASSVQGAYNEQFF
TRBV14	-	CASSQSATGELFF
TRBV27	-	CASSSMGGNNSPLHF
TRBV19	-	CASTFVGGYGYTF